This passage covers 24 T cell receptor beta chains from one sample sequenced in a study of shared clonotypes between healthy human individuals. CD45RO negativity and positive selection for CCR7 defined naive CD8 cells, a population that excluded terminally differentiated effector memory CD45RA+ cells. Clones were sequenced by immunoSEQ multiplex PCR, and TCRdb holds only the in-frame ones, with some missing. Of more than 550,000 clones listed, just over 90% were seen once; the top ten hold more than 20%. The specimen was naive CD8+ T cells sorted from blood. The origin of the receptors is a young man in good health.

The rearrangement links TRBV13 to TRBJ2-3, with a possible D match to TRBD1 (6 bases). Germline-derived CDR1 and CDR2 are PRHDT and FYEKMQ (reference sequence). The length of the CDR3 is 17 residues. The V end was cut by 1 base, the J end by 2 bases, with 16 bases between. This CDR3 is CASSLVQGSPYTDTQYF. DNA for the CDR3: TGTGCCAGCAGCTTAGTACAGGGCTCTCCCTACACAGATACGCAGTATTTT.

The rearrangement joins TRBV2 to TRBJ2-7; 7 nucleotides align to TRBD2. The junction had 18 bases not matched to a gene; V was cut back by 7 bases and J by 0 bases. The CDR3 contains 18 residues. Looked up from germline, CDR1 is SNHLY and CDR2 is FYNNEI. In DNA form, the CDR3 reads TGTGCCAGCACCCATCCCAAGGGTGGGACTACAAACTCCTACGAGCAGTACTTC. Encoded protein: CASTHPKGGTTNSYEQYF.

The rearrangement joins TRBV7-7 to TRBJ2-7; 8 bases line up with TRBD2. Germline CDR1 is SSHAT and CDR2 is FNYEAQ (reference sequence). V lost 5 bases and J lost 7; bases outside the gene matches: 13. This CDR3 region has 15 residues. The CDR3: CASSQGAGGTGEQYF. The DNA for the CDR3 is TGTGCCAGCAGCCAAGGGGCGGGAGGAACGGGGGAGCAGTACTTC.

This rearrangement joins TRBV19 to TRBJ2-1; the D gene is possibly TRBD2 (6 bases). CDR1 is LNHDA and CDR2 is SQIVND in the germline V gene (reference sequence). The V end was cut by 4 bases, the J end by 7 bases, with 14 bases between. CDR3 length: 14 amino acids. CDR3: CASSKGGIVNEQFF. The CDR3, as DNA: TGTGCCAGTAGTAAGGGCGGGATAGTAAATGAGCAGTTCTTC.

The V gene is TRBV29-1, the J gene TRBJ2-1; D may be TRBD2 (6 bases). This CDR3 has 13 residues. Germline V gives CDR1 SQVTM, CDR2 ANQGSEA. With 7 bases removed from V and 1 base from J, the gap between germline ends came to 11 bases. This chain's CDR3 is CSGDSPSYNEQFF. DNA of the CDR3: TGCAGCGGGGACTCTCCGTCCTACAATGAGCAGTTCTTC.

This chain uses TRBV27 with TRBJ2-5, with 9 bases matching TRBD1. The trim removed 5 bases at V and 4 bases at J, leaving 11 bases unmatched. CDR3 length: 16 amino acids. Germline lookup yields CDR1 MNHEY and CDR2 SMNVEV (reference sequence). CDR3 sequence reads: CASSTRSGTGLETQYF. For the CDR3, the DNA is TGTGCCAGCAGTACAAGATCCGGGACAGGGCTAGAGACCCAGTACTTC.

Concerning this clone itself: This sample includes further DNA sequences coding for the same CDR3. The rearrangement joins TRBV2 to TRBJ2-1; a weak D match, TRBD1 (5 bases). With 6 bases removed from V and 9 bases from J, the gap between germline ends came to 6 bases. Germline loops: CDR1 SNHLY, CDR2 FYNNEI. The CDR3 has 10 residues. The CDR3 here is CASRGLEQFF. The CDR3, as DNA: TGTGCCAGCAGGGGGCTTGAGCAGTTCTTC.

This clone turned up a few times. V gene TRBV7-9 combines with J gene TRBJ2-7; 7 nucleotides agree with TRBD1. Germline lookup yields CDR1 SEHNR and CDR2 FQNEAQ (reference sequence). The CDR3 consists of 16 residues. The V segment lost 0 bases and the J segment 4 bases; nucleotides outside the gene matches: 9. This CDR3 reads CASSLASRQGLYEQYF. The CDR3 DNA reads TGTGCCAGCAGCTTAGCTTCCCGACAGGGATTATACGAGCAGTACTTC.

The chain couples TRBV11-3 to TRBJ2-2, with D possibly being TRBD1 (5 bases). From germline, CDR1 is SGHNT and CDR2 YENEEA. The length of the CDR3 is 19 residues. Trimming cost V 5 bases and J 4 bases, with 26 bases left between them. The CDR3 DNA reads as TGTGCCAGCAGCCAAAAACACTATGAAGGGGTCGGTTTCACCGGGGAGCTGTTTTTT. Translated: CASSQKHYEGVGFTGELFF.

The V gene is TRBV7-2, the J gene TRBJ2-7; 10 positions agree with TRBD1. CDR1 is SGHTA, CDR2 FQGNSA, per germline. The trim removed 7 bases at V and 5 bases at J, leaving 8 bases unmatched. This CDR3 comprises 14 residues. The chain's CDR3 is CASKRTGGLHEQYF. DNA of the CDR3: TGTGCCAGCAAGAGGACAGGGGGTTTACACGAGCAGTACTTC.

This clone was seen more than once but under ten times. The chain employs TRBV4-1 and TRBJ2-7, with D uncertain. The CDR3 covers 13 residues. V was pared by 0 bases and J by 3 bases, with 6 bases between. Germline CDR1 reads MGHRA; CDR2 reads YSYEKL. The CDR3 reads CASSQESGYEQYF. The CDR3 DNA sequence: TGCGCCAGCAGCCAAGAATCAGGCTACGAGCAGTACTTC.

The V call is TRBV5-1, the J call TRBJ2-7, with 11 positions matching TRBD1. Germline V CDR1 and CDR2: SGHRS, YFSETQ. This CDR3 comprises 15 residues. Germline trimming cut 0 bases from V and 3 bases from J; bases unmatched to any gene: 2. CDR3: CASSLGTGGFYEQYF. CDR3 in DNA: TGCGCCAGCAGCTTGGGGACAGGGGGCTTCTACGAGCAGTACTTC.

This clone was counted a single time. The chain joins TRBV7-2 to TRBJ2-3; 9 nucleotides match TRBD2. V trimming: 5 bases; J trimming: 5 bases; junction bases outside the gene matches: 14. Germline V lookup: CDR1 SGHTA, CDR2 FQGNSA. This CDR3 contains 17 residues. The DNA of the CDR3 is TGTGCCAGCAGCCGAACTAATAGCGGGAGTTTAGAAGATACGCAGTATTTT. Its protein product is CASSRTNSGSLEDTQYF.

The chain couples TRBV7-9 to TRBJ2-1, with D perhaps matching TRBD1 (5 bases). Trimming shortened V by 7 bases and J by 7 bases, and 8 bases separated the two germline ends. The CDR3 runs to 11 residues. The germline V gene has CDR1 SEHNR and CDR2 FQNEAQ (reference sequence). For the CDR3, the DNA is TGTGCCAGCACCCAGGGAAATGAGCAGTTCTTC. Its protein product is CASTQGNEQFF. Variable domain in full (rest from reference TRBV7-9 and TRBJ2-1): DTGVSQNPRHKITKRGQNVTFRCDPISEHNRLYWYRQTLGQGPEFLTYFQNEAQLEKSRLLSDRFSAERPKGSFSTLEIQRTEQGDSAMYLCASTQGNEQFFGPGTRLTVL.

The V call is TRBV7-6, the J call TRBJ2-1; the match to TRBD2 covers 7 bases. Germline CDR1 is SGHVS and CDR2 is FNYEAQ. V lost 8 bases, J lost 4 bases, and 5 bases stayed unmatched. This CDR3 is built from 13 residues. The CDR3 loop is CASGSSGYNEQFF. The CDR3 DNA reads TGTGCCAGCGGGTCTAGCGGTTACAATGAGCAGTTCTTC.

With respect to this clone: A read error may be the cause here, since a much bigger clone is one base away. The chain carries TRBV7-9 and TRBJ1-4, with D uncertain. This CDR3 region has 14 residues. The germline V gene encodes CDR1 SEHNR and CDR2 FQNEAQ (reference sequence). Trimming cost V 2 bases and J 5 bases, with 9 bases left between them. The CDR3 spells CASSLLDGNEKLFF. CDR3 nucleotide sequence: TGTGCCAGCAGCTTATTGGACGGAAATGAAAAACTGTTTTTT.

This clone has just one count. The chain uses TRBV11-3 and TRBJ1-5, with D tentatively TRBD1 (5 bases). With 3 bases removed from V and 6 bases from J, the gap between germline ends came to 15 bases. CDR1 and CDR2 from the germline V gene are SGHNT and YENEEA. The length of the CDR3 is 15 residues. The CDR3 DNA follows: TGTGCCAGCAGCTTTGGGGCGGGCCGGCGTCAGCCCCAGCATTTT. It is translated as CASSFGAGRRQPQHF.

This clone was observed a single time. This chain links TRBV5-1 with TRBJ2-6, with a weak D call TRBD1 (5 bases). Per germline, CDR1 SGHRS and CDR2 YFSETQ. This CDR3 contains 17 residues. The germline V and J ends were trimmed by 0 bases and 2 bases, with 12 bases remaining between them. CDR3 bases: TGCGCCAGCAGCTTGGCCAGGGTTATGCCTGGGGCCAACGTCCTGACTTTC. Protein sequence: CASSLARVMPGANVLTF.

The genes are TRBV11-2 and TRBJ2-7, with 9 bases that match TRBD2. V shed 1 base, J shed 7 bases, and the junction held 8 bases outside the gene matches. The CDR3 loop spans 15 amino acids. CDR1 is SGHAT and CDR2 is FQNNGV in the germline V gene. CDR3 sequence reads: CASSLGVAGVEEQYF. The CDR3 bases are TGTGCCAGCAGCTTAGGGGTAGCGGGAGTAGAAGAGCAGTACTTC.

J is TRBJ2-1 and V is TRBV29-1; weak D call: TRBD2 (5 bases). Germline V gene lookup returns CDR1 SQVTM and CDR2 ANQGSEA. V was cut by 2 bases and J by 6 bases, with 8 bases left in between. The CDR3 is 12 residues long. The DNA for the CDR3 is TGCAGCGTTGAACTACTAGTCAATGAGCAGTTCTTC. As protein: CSVELLVNEQFF.

CDR3: CASSLRTGMALNQPQHF. CDR3 nucleotides: TGTGCCAGCAGCCTGCGTACAGGGATGGCCCTGAATCAGCCCCAGCATTTT. The chain combines TRBV7-8 with TRBJ1-5; weak D call: TRBD1 (6 bases). CDR1 and CDR2 from the germline V gene are SGHVS and FQNEAQ. CDR3 size: 17 residues. V was trimmed by 5 bases and J by 4 bases, leaving 21 bases between them.

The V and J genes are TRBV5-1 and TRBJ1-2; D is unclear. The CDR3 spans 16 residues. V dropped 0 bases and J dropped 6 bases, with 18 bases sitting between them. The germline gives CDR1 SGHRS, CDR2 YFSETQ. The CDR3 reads CASSLEDVLTVDGYTF. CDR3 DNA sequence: TGCGCCAGCAGCTTGGAGGATGTACTGACGGTGGATGGCTACACCTTC.

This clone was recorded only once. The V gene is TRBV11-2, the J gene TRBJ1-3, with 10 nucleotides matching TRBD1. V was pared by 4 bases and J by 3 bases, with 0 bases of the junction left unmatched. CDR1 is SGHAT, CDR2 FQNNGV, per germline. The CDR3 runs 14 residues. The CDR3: CASSWTGGGNTIYF. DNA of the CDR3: TGTGCCAGCAGCTGGACAGGGGGTGGAAACACCATATATTTT.

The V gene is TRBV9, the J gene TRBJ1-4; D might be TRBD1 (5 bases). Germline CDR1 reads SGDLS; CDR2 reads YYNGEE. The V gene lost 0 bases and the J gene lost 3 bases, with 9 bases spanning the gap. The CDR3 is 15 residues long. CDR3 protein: CASSVAWGPNEKLFF. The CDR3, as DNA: TGTGCCAGCAGCGTAGCTTGGGGCCCTAATGAAAAACTGTTTTTT.